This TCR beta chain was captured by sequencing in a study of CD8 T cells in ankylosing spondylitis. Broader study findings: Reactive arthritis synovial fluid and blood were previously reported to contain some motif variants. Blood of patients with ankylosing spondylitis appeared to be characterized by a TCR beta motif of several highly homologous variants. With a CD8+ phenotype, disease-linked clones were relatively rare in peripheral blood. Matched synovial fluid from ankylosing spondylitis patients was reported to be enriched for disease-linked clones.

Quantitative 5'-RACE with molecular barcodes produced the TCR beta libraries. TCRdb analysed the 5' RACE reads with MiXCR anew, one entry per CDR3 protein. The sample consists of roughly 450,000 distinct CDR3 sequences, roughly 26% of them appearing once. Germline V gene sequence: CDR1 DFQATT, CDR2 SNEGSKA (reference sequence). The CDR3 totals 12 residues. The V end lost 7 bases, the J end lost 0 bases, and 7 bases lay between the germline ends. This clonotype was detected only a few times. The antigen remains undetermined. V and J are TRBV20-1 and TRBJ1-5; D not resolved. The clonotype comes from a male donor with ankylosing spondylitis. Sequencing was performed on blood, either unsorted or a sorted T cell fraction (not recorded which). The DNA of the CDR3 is TGCAGTGTATGGGATAGCAATCAGCCCCAGCATTTT. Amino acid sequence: CSVWDSNQPQHF.